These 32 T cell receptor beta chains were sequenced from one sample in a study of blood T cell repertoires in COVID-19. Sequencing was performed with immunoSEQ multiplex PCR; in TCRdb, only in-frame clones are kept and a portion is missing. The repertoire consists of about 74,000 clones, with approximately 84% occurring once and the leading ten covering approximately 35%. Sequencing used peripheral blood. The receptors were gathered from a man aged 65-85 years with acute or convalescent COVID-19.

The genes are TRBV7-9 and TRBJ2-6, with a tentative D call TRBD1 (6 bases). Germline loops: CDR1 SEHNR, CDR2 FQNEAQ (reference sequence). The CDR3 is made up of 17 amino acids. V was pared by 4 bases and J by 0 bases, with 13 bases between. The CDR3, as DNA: TGTGCCAGCAGCTCGCTAGGACAGCCCTCTGGGGCCAACGTCCTGACTTTC. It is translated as CASSSLGQPSGANVLTF.

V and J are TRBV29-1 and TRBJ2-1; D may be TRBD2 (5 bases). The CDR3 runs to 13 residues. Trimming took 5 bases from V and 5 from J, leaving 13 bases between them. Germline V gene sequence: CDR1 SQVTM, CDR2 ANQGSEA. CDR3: CSVFPDSNNEQFF. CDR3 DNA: TGCAGCGTTTTTCCGGACTCGAACAATGAGCAGTTCTTC.

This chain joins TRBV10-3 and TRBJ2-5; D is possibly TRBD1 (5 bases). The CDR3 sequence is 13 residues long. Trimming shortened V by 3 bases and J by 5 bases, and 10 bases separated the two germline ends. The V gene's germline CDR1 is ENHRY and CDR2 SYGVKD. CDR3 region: CAISDGRGETQYF. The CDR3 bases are TGTGCCATCAGTGATGGAAGGGGTGAGACCCAGTACTTC.

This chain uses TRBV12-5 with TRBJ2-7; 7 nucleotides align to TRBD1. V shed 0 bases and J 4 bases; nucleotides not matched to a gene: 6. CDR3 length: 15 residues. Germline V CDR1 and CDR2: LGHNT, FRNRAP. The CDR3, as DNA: TGTGCTAGTGGTTTGGTCTCCACAGGGGAGTACGAGCAGTACTTC. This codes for CASGLVSTGEYEQYF.

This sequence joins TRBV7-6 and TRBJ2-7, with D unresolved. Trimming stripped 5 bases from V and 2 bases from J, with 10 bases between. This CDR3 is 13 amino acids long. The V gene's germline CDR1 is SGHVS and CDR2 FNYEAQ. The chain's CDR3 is CASSQREAYEQYF. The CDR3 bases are TGTGCCAGCAGCCAGCGCGAGGCCTACGAGCAGTACTTC.

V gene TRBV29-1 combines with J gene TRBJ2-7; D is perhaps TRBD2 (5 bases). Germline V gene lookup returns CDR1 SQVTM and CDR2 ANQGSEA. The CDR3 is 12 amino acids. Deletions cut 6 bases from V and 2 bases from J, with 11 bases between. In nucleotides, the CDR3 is TGCAGCGTCCGGCACGGGGCCTACGAGCAGTACTTC. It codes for CSVRHGAYEQYF.

CDR3 residues: CASGAGTRGYTF. CDR3 sequence (DNA): TGTGCCAGCGGGGCAGGCACCAGAGGCTACACCTTC. The rearrangement uses TRBV6-5 and TRBJ1-2; weak D call: TRBD1 (5 bases). The ends were cut back, 8 bases at V and 8 bases at J, with 15 bases in the middle. CDR3 length: 12 residues. Germline values: CDR1 MNHEY, CDR2 SVGAGI.

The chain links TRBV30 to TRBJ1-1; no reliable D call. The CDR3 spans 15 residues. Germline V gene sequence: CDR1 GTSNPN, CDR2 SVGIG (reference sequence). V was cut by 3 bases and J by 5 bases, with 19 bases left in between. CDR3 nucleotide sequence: TGTGCCTGGAGCCCCCCGAGGGCGTTAATAACTGAAGCTTTCTTT. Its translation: CAWSPPRALITEAFF. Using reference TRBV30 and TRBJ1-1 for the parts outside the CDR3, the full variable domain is SQTIHQWPATLVQPVGSPLSLECTVEGTSNPNLYWYRQAAGRGLQLLFYSVGIGQISSEVPQNLSASRPQDRQFILSSKKLLLSDSGFYLCAWSPPRALITEAFFGQGTRLTVV.

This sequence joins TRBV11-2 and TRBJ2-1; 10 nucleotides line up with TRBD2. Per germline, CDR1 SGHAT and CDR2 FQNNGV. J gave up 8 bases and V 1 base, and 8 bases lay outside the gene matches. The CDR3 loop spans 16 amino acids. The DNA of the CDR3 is TGTGCCAGCAGCTTAGGGTCTAGCGGGAGTGGGTATGAGCAGTTCTTC. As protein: CASSLGSSGSGYEQFF. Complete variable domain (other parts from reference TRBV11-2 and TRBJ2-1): EAGVAQSPRYKIIEKRQSVAFWCNPISGHATLYWYQQILGQGPKLLIQFQNNGVVDDSQLPKDRFSAERLKGVDSTLKIQPAKLEDSAVYLCASSLGSSGSGYEQFFGPGTRLTVL.

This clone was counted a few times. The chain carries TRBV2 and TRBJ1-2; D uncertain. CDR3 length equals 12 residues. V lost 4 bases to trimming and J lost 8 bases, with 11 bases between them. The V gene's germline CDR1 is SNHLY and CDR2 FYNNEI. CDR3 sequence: CASSGWSEGYTF. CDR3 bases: TGTGCCAGCAGTGGGTGGAGTGAGGGCTACACCTTC. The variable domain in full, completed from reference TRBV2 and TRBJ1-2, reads EPEVTQTPSHQVTQMGQEVILRCVPISNHLYFYWYRQILGQKVEFLVSFYNNEISEKSEIFDDQFSVERPDGSNFTLKIRSTKLEDSAMYFCASSGWSEGYTFGSGTRLTVV.

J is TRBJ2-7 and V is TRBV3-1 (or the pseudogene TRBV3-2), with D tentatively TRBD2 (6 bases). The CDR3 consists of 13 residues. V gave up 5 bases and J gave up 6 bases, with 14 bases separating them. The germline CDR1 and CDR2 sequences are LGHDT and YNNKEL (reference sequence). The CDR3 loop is CASSDRRDGEQYF. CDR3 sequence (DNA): TGTGCCAGCAGCGATCGGAGGGATGGCGAGCAGTACTTC.

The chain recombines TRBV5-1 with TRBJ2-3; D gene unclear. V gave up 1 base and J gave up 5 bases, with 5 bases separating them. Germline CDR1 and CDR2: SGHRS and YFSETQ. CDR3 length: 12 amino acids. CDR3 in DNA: TGCGCCAGCAGCTTGAATAAAGATACGCAGTATTTT. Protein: CASSLNKDTQYF.

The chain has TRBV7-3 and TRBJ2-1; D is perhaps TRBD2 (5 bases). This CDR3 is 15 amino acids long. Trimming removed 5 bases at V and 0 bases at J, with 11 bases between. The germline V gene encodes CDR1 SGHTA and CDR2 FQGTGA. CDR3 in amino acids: CASSTTRGSYNEQFF. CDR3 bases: TGTGCCAGCAGCACGACCCGGGGCTCCTACAATGAGCAGTTCTTC.

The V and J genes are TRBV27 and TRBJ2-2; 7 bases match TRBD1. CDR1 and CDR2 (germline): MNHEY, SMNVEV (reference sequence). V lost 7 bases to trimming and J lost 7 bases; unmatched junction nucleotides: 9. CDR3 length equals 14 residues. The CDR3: CASKTGLGGGELFF. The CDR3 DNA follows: TGTGCCAGCAAGACAGGGCTCGGAGGCGGGGAGCTGTTTTTT.

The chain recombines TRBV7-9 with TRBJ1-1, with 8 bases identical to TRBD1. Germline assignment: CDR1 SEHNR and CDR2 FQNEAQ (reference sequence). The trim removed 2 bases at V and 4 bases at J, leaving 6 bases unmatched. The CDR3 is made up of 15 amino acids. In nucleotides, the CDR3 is TGTGCCAGCAGCTTAAGGACAGGGCAAGGCACTGAAGCTTTCTTT. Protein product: CASSLRTGQGTEAFF.

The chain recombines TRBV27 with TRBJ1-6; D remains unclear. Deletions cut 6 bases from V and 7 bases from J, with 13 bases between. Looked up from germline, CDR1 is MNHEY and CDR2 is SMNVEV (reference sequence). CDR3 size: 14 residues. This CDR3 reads CASSPTVRNSPLHF. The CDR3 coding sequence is TGTGCCAGCAGCCCGACTGTTAGGAATTCACCCCTCCACTTT.

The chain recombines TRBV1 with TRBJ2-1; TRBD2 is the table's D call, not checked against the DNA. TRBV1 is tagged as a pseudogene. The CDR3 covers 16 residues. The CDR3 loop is CTSTTMWGRGYNEQFF. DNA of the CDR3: TGCACCAGCACCACAATGTGGGGGAGGGGGTACAATGAGCAGTTCTTC.

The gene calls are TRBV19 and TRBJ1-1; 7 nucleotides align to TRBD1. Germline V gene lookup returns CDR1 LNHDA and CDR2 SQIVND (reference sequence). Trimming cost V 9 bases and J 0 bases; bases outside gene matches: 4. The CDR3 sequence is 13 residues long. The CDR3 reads CARGQLMNTEAFF. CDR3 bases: TGTGCCAGGGGACAGCTCATGAACACTGAAGCTTTCTTT. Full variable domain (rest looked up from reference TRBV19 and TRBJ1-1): DGGITQSPKYLFRKEGQNVTLSCEQNLNHDAMYWYRQDPGQGLRLIYYSQIVNDFQKGDIAEGYSVSREKKESFPLTVTSAQKNPTAFYLCARGQLMNTEAFFGQGTRLTVV.

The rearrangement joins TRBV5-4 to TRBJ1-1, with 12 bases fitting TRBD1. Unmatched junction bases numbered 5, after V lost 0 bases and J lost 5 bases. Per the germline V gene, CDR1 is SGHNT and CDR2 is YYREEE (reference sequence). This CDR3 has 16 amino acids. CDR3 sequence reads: CASSLAGTGGMTEAFF. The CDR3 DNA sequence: TGTGCCAGCAGCTTGGCAGGGACAGGGGGCATGACTGAAGCTTTCTTT.

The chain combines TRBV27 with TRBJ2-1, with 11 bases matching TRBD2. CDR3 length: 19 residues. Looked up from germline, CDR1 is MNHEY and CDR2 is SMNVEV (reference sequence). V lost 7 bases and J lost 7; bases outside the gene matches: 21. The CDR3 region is CASTQKFTPGASGRNEQFF. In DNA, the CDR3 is TGTGCCAGCACCCAAAAATTCACCCCCGGAGCTAGCGGGAGGAATGAGCAGTTCTTC.

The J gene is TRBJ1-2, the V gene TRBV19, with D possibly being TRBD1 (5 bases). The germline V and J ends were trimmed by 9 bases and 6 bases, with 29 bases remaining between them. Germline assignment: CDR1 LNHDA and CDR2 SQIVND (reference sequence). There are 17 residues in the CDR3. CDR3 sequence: CASQNLDTAGQLHGYTF. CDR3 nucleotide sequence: TGTGCCAGCCAAAATCTGGACACGGCGGGGCAACTACATGGCTACACCTTC.

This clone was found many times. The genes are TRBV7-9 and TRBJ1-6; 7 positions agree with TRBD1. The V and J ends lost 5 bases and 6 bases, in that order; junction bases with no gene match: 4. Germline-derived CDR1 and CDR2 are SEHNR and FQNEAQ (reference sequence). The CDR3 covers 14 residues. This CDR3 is CASSEGQRNSPLHF. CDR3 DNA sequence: TGTGCCAGCAGCGAGGGACAGCGTAATTCACCCCTCCACTTT.

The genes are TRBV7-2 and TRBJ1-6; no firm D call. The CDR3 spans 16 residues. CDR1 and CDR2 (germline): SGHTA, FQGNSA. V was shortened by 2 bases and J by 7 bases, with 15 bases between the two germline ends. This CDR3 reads CASSLSVSKTNSPLHF. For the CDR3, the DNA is TGTGCCAGCAGCTTAAGCGTGTCCAAAACCAATTCACCCCTCCACTTT.

CDR3 sequence (DNA): TGTGCCAGCAGCTCAGGGGGGACCGGCCAGCGTGAGCAGTTCTTC. It specifies CASSSGGTGQREQFF. The chain recombines TRBV9 with TRBJ2-1, with D possibly matching TRBD1 (7 bases). The CDR3 consists of 15 residues. Germline loops: CDR1 SGDLS, CDR2 YYNGEE. V lost 4 bases, J lost 9 bases, and 20 bases lay in between.

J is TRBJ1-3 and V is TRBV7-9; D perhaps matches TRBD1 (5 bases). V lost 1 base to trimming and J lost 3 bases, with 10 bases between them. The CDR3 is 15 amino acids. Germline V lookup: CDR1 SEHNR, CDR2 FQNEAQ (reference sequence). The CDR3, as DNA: TGTGCCAGCAGCTTAGTGTCAGGGTTTGGAAACACCATATATTTT. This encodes CASSLVSGFGNTIYF. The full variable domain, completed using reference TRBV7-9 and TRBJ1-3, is DTGVSQNPRHKITKRGQNVTFRCDPISEHNRLYWYRQTLGQGPEFLTYFQNEAQLEKSRLLSDRFSAERPKGSFSTLEIQRTEQGDSAMYLCASSLVSGFGNTIYFGEGSWLTVV.

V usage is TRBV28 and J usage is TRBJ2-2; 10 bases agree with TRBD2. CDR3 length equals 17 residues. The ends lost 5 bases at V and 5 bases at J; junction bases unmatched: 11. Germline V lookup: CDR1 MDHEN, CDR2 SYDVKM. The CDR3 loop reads CASSPASGSRLTGELFF. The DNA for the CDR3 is TGTGCCAGCAGTCCCGCTAGCGGGAGCCGGTTAACCGGGGAGCTGTTTTTT. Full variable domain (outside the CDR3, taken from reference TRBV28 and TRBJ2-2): DVKVTQSSRYLVKRTGEKVFLECVQDMDHENMFWYRQDPGLGLRLIYFSYDVKMKEKGDIPEGYSVSREKKERFSLILESASTNQTSMYLCASSPASGSRLTGELFFGEGSRLTVL.

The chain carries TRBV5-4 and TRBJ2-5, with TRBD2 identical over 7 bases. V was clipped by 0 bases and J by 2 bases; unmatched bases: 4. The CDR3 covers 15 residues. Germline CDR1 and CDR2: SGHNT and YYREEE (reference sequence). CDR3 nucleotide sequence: TGTGCCAGCAGCTTGGCCCTTAGCGGGCAAGAGACCCAGTACTTC. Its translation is CASSLALSGQETQYF.

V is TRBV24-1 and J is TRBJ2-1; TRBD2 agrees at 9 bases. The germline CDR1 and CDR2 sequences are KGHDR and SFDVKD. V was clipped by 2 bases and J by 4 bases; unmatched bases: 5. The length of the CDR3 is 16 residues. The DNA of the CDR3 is TGTGCCACCAGTGATTCTCTAGCGGGGCTATACAATGAGCAGTTCTTC. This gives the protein CATSDSLAGLYNEQFF.

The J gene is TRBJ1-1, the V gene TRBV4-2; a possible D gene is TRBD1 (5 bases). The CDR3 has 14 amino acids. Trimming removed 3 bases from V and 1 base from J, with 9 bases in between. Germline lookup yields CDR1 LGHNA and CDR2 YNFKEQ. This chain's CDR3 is CASSQEGRNTEAFF. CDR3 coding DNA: TGTGCCAGCAGCCAGGAGGGGCGGAACACTGAAGCTTTCTTT.

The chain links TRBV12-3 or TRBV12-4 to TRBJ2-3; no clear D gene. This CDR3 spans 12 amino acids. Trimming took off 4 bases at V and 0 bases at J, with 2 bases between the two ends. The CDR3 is CASSSSTDTQYF. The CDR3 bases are TGTGCCAGCAGTTCTAGCACAGATACGCAGTATTTT.

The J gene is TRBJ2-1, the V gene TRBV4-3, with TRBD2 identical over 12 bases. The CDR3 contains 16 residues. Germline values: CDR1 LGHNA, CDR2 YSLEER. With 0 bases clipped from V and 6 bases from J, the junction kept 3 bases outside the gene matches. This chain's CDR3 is CASSQEGLAGSNEQFF. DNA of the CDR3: TGCGCCAGCAGCCAAGAAGGACTAGCGGGGTCCAATGAGCAGTTCTTC.

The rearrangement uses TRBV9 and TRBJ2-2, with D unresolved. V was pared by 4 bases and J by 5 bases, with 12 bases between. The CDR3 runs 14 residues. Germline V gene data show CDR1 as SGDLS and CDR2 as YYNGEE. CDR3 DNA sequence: TGTGCCAGCAGCCGTGGCCGCCCGACCGGGGAGCTGTTTTTT. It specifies CASSRGRPTGELFF.